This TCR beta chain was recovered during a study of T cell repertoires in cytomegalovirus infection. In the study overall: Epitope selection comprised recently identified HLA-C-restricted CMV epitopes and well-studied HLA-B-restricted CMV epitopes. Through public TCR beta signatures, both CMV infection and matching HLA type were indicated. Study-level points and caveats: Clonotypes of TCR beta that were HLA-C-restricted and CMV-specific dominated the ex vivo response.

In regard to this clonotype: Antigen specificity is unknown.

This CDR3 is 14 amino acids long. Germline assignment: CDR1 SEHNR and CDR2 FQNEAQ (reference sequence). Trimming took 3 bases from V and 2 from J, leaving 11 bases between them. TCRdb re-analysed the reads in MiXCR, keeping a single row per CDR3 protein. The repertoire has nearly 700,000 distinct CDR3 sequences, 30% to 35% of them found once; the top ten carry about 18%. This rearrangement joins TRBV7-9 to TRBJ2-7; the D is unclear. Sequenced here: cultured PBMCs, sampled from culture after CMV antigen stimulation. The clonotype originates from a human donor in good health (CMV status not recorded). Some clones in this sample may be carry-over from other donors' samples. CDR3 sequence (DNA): TGTGCCAGCAGCTTGCTCGCGAGCCCCTACGAGCAGTACTTC. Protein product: CASSLLASPYEQYF.